This section outlines one T cell receptor beta chain sequence together with its context. Its cognate antigen is unknown. This sample is part of a study of cytomegalovirus exposure and HLA in healthy donors. Study-level points and caveats: A list of 150 to 200 TCR beta chains associated with cytomegalovirus was given.

PCR was performed using 60 Vbeta and 13 Jbeta primers. Clones were read by immunoSEQ multiplex PCR, and TCRdb kept only the in-frame ones, dropping some. The data contain approximately 200,000 clones, 85% of them singletons. The CDR3 length is 16 residues. V lost 2 bases and J lost 3, with 14 bases in between. Per the germline V gene, CDR1 is SEHNR and CDR2 is FQNEAQ (reference sequence). The source material was PBMCs. The gene calls are TRBV7-9 and TRBJ2-1; the D gene is possibly TRBD2 (6 bases). The TCR was taken from a woman between 45 and 65 years old in good health and CMV-seronegative. The CDR3 DNA reads as TGTGCCAGCAGCTTACCCCCGGGACTTAACTACAATGAGCAGTTCTTC. Its translation is CASSLPPGLNYNEQFF.